Listed below are T cell receptor beta chains from one sample, sequenced in a study of CD8 T cells in Susac syndrome. TCRdb re-called the immunoSEQ multiplex PCR reads with MiXCR, one entry per CDR3 protein. The table shows more than 75,000 distinct CDR3 sequences, with 80% to 95% occurring only once. Sequenced input: CD8+ T cells from PBMCs. These receptors were collected from a human donor in good health. The CDR3 runs from the conserved cysteine through the conserved F or W. D genes are given only for firm matches. Size is stated for part of the rows, as once, few or many counts, or as a class when the clone is expanded.

DNA: TGTGCCAGCAGCTTGGGTCGGCAGCCCCAGCATTTT
CDR3: CASSLGRQPQHF
J: TRBJ1-5
D: -
size: -
V: TRBV5-6

DNA: TGTGCCAGCAGGGATCAAGAGACCCAGTACTTC
CDR3: CASRDQETQYF
J: TRBJ2-5
D: -
size: -
V: TRBV27

DNA: TGTGCCAGCAGCTTTTTGGCGGGGGGTGGGCACAATGAGCAGTTCTTC
CDR3: CASSFLAGGGHNEQFF
J: TRBJ2-1
D: TRBD2
size: -
V: TRBV5-4

DNA: TGTGCCAGCAGTGGGGGACAGGGGAAATCCTACGAGCAGTACTTC
CDR3: CASSGGQGKSYEQYF
J: TRBJ2-7
D: TRBD1
size: -
V: TRBV2

DNA: TGTGCCAGCAGTGAAGCCGGGACTACCAACACCGGGGAGCTGTTTTTT
CDR3: CASSEAGTTNTGELFF
J: TRBJ2-2
D: TRBD2
size: -
V: TRBV2

DNA: TGTGCCAGCAGTTTTTGGGGAAACGAGCAGTACTTC
CDR3: CASSFWGNEQYF
J: TRBJ2-7
D: -
size: -
V: TRBV12-3/TRBV12-4

DNA: TGTGCCAGCAGCCACCGAGCGGGGGGGCCCTACGAGCAGTACTTC
CDR3: CASSHRAGGPYEQYF
J: TRBJ2-7
D: TRBD2
size: few
V: TRBV13

DNA: TGCAGTGCTCCCCCTGGGACGGATTATGGCTACACCTTC
CDR3: CSAPPGTDYGYTF
J: TRBJ1-2
D: -
size: -
V: TRBV20-1

DNA: TGCGCCAGCAGTAAGCCAGACCCCTATAGCAATCAGCCCCAGCATTTT
CDR3: CASSKPDPYSNQPQHF
J: TRBJ1-5
D: -
size: once
V: TRBV5-1

DNA: TGCAGTGCGAGTGAGGACGGGGAGCTGTTTTTT
CDR3: CSASEDGELFF
J: TRBJ2-2
D: -
size: once
V: TRBV20-1

DNA: TGCAGTGCTAGAGACCCTAGCGGGCGCACAGATACGCAGTATTTT
CDR3: CSARDPSGRTDTQYF
J: TRBJ2-3
D: TRBD2
size: -
V: TRBV20-1

DNA: TGTGCCAGCAGCCCCGCGAATAACACCATATATTTT
CDR3: CASSPANNTIYF
J: TRBJ1-3
D: -
size: once
V: TRBV7-9

DNA: TGCGCCAGCAGCGGCCGGGTCGGCGCTTCCAGGGGGGAACAAGAGACCCAGTACTTC
CDR3: CASSGRVGASRGEQETQYF
J: TRBJ2-5
D: -
size: -
V: TRBV5-1

DNA: TGCAGTGCTAGAGGGGGAGGGAGCGGCAATCAGCCCCAGCATTTT
CDR3: CSARGGGSGNQPQHF
J: TRBJ1-5
D: -
size: -
V: TRBV20-1

DNA: TGTGCCAGCAGTGATGGGCAGCGCTATGGCTACACCTTC
CDR3: CASSDGQRYGYTF
J: TRBJ1-2
D: -
size: -
V: TRBV2

DNA: TGCAGTGCTAGAACCGGAGATCAGCCCCAGCATTTT
CDR3: CSARTGDQPQHF
J: TRBJ1-5
D: -
size: -
V: TRBV20-1

DNA: TGTGCCAGCAGCTTAGGCAGTGAAGCTTTCTTT
CDR3: CASSLGSEAFF
J: TRBJ1-1
D: -
size: -
V: TRBV11-2

DNA: TGTGCCAGCAGTTACTCCGGGGCCGCAAATGAAAAACTGTTTTTT
CDR3: CASSYSGAANEKLFF
J: TRBJ1-4
D: -
size: once
V: TRBV6-6

DNA: TGCAGCGCCCTTTCGGGCTTACAAGAGACCCAGTACTTC
CDR3: CSALSGLQETQYF
J: TRBJ2-5
D: -
size: -
V: TRBV29-1

DNA: TGTGCCAGCAGCTTAGGGCCTAGGACAGCCTTGACCTACGAGCAGTACTTC
CDR3: CASSLGPRTALTYEQYF
J: TRBJ2-7
D: -
size: -
V: TRBV7-9

DNA: TGCAGTGCGGCCGGGGACGGCTACGAGCAGTACTTC
CDR3: CSAAGDGYEQYF
J: TRBJ2-7
D: -
size: once
V: TRBV20-1

DNA: TGCAGCGTAGAACAGGGTAATCAGCCCCAGCATTTT
CDR3: CSVEQGNQPQHF
J: TRBJ1-5
D: -
size: -
V: TRBV29-1

DNA: TGTGCCAGCAGCCCTGACAGGGGGCAGGCGTCTGGGGCCAACGTCCTGACTTTC
CDR3: CASSPDRGQASGANVLTF
J: TRBJ2-6
D: TRBD1
size: -
V: TRBV9

DNA: TGTGCCAGCAGCGGAACCAAAAACATTCAGTACTTC
CDR3: CASSGTKNIQYF
J: TRBJ2-4
D: -
size: once
V: TRBV9

DNA: TGTGCCAGCAGCGCCTCAGACAGGAGGGCTGAAGCTTTCTTT
CDR3: CASSASDRRAEAFF
J: TRBJ1-1
D: -
size: -
V: TRBV5-4

DNA: TGTGCCAGCAGTTACTCGCTGAGGAGCTATGGCTACACCTTC
CDR3: CASSYSLRSYGYTF
J: TRBJ1-2
D: -
size: -
V: TRBV6-5

DNA: TGTGCCAGCTCACCGTCCAGGGGGCCGGGCGGCTACACCTTC
CDR3: CASSPSRGPGGYTF
J: TRBJ1-2
D: TRBD1
size: once
V: TRBV18

DNA: TGTGCCATCAGTCGCGAACAGGGCGACACCGGGGAGCTGTTTTTT
CDR3: CAISREQGDTGELFF
J: TRBJ2-2
D: -
size: -
V: TRBV10-3

DNA: TGTGCCAGCAGCTGGGGGGCAAGGGGTGGCGAGCAGTACTTC
CDR3: CASSWGARGGEQYF
J: TRBJ2-7
D: -
size: -
V: TRBV5-6

DNA: TGTGCCAGCAGCCGAGGACAGGGGGCGGTCAGGGAGCTGTTTTTT
CDR3: CASSRGQGAVRELFF
J: TRBJ2-2
D: TRBD1
size: -
V: TRBV5-4

DNA: TGTGCCAGCAGCTTTCAGCGGGGGGCCTCCTACGAGCAGTACTTC
CDR3: CASSFQRGASYEQYF
J: TRBJ2-7
D: TRBD2
size: -
V: TRBV7-6

DNA: TGTGCCAGTTTGGACAGGCACACAGATACGCAGTATTTT
CDR3: CASLDRHTDTQYF
J: TRBJ2-3
D: TRBD1
size: -
V: TRBV19

DNA: TGTGCCAGCAGTCTGAGCGGGGGCCGAGTGGGTGAGCAGTTCTTC
CDR3: CASSLSGGRVGEQFF
J: TRBJ2-1
D: TRBD2
size: -
V: TRBV7-6

DNA: TGTGCCAGCAGCCGGGGGGGGCACCTGGGGGTAGCTTTCTTT
CDR3: CASSRGGHLGVAFF
J: TRBJ1-1
D: -
size: once
V: TRBV7-2

DNA: TGTGCCAGCAGCCGACCTGGCAAGACCTACGAGCAGTACTTC
CDR3: CASSRPGKTYEQYF
J: TRBJ2-7
D: -
size: -
V: TRBV5-6

DNA: TGCGCCAGCAGTGAGTCAGGGACTGGGGCCTTAGACGAGCAGTACTTC
CDR3: CASSESGTGALDEQYF
J: TRBJ2-7
D: -
size: -
V: TRBV10-2

DNA: TGTGCCAGCAGCCGTCAACAGGGCACCTATGGCTACACCTTC
CDR3: CASSRQQGTYGYTF
J: TRBJ1-2
D: -
size: -
V: TRBV12-3/TRBV12-4

DNA: TGTGCCAGCAGTTCAGGGCTCACAGATACGCAGTATTTT
CDR3: CASSSGLTDTQYF
J: TRBJ2-3
D: -
size: -
V: TRBV27

DNA: TGCAGCGCCCTCAGGATTCTCTATGGCTACACCTTC
CDR3: CSALRILYGYTF
J: TRBJ1-2
D: -
size: -
V: TRBV29-1

DNA: TGTGCCAGCAGCCCTTCTGTCTCCATTCGGGATACGCAGTATTTT
CDR3: CASSPSVSIRDTQYF
J: TRBJ2-3
D: -
size: -
V: TRBV7-7

DNA: TGTGCCAGCACCCACCGGGACAGGGCCTACAATGAGCAGTTCTTC
CDR3: CASTHRDRAYNEQFF
J: TRBJ2-1
D: TRBD1
size: -
V: TRBV9

DNA: TGTGCCAGCAGCAAGCCCCCAGATACGCAGTATTTT
CDR3: CASSKPPDTQYF
J: TRBJ2-3
D: -
size: -
V: TRBV9

DNA: TGCAGCGTCCCACAGGGTACCGGGGAGCTGTTTTTT
CDR3: CSVPQGTGELFF
J: TRBJ2-2
D: -
size: once
V: TRBV29-1

DNA: TGTGCCAGCAGCTTACACAGGGGAGCCACTGAAGCTTTCTTT
CDR3: CASSLHRGATEAFF
J: TRBJ1-1
D: TRBD1
size: -
V: TRBV7-3

DNA: TGTGCCAGCAGCTTGTGGGGGGAACAAATGAACACTGAAGCTTTCTTT
CDR3: CASSLWGEQMNTEAFF
J: TRBJ1-1
D: -
size: -
V: TRBV5-5